In this sample, the clone carrying this TCR beta chain turned up a few times. The source of the sample is a study of T cells after yellow fever vaccination. TCRdb used MiXCR to reprocess the 5' RACE reads, holding one entry per CDR3 protein. Here the sample spans approximately 130,000 distinct CDR3 sequences, roughly 15% being singletons. Sequenced material: CD8+ T cells sorted from PBMCs, taken 5 days after the yellow fever booster vaccination. This clonotype was obtained from a man aged 18 to 35 who received the YFV17D yellow fever vaccine.

Here the CDR3 reads CASSFLAGVSTDTQYF. The DNA for the CDR3 is TGTGCCAGCAGCTTCCTAGCGGGGGTGTCCACAGATACGCAGTATTTT. This rearrangement joins TRBV7-9 to TRBJ2-3, with 10 bases matching TRBD2. With V trimmed by 3 bases and J by 2 bases, 5 bases remained unmatched. This CDR3 is 16 amino acids long. Germline V gene data show CDR1 as SEHNR and CDR2 as FQNEAQ (reference sequence).